A single sample gave rise to the 20 T cell receptor beta chains below, sequenced in a study of shared clonotypes between healthy human individuals. Using immunoSEQ multiplex PCR, the repertoire was profiled, and TCRdb retains in-frame clones only, with some absent. The sample comprises about 2.4 million clones, roughly 93% of which are singletons, and roughly 0.39% rests with the top ten. Sequencing was done on a sample of naive CD4+ T cells from PBMCs. Stated subset: CD45RA+ positively selected. The receptors originated from a man aged 18 to 29 in good health. Some clones in this sample may be carry-over from other donors' samples.

The chain is built from TRBV6-1 and TRBJ1-1; D gene uncertain. Trimming removed 4 bases at V and 0 bases at J, with 9 bases between. The CDR3 consists of 14 residues. Per germline, CDR1 MNHNS and CDR2 SASEGT. The CDR3 here is CASSGHIMNTEAFF. The CDR3 coding sequence is TGTGCCAGCAGTGGGCACATTATGAACACTGAAGCTTTCTTT.

The rearrangement links TRBV19 to TRBJ2-1; perhaps TRBD2 as D (6 bases). Trimming shortened V by 7 bases and J by 7 bases, and 17 bases separated the two germline ends. Looked up from germline, CDR1 is LNHDA and CDR2 is SQIVND (reference sequence). The CDR3 contains 14 residues. The CDR3 here is CASIGRPNSNEQFF. As DNA, the CDR3 is TGTGCCAGTATTGGGAGGCCAAATTCTAATGAGCAGTTCTTC.

This clone has a single count. The chain is built from TRBV7-8 and TRBJ2-7, with D perhaps TRBD2 (6 bases). The germline V gene encodes CDR1 SGHVS and CDR2 FQNEAQ. V gave up 3 bases and J gave up 6 bases, with 21 bases separating them. The CDR3 is 16 amino acids. For the CDR3, the DNA is TGTGCCAGCAGCTTCCGGTCCGGGGGAGTAGGTTTCGAGCAGTACTTC. This gives the protein CASSFRSGGVGFEQYF.

The chain carries TRBV19 and TRBJ2-2; 12 bases align to TRBD2. J lost 4 bases, V lost 6 bases, and 18 bases had no gene match. This CDR3 is built from 20 residues. In germline, CDR1 is LNHDA, CDR2 SQIVND (reference sequence). The CDR3 protein is CASSRGLAGTARSLTGELFF. DNA of the CDR3: TGTGCCAGTAGCCGCGGACTAGCGGGAACAGCCAGGTCCCTCACCGGGGAGCTGTTTTTT.

The chain recombines TRBV19 with TRBJ2-7; tentative D call: TRBD1 (5 bases). This CDR3 spans 18 amino acids. With 1 base removed from V and 2 bases from J, the gap between germline ends came to 21 bases. Looked up from germline, CDR1 is LNHDA and CDR2 is SQIVND (reference sequence). CDR3 sequence reads: CASSIGLTASPLTYEQYF. CDR3 DNA: TGTGCCAGTAGTATAGGATTGACAGCCTCACCACTAACCTACGAGCAGTACTTC.

This chain uses TRBV14 with TRBJ2-6; no firm D call. CDR3 length: 17 amino acids. With 1 base removed from V and 0 bases from J, the gap between germline ends came to 10 bases. Per the germline V gene, CDR1 is SGHDN and CDR2 is FVKESK. CDR3 residues: CASSQVFRSSGANVLTF. The DNA for the CDR3 is TGTGCCAGCAGCCAAGTTTTCAGGAGCTCTGGGGCCAACGTCCTGACTTTC. Supplemented by reference TRBV14 and TRBJ2-6, the full variable domain reads EAGVTQFPSHSVIEKGQTVTLRCDPISGHDNLYWYRRVMGKEIKFLLHFVKESKQDESGMPNNRFLAERTGGTYSTLKVQPAELEDSGVYFCASSQVFRSSGANVLTFGAGSRLTVL.

CDR3 coding DNA: TGCGCCAGCAGCTTGGACTTAGGGGGAATCACTGAAGCTTTCTTT. This gives the protein CASSLDLGGITEAFF. The V and J genes are TRBV5-1 and TRBJ1-1; possibly TRBD1 for D (6 bases). This CDR3 region has 15 residues. Per germline, CDR1 SGHRS and CDR2 YFSETQ. Trimming removed 0 bases at V and 4 bases at J, with 13 bases between.

The chain employs TRBV5-6 and TRBJ2-1, with D maybe TRBD1 (5 bases). Trimming left V 4 bases short and J 0 bases short, with 20 bases between. The length of the CDR3 is 18 residues. CDR1 is SGHDT and CDR2 is YYEEEE in the germline V gene. CDR3 nucleotide sequence: TGTGCCAGCAGCCAGGGTCCCGGTCCACAATACTCCTACAATGAGCAGTTCTTC. Translating gives CASSQGPGPQYSYNEQFF.

This chain uses TRBV27 with TRBJ1-2; D remains unclear. The CDR3 covers 17 residues. Per germline, CDR1 MNHEY and CDR2 SMNVEV (reference sequence). V lost 0 bases to trimming and J lost 5 bases, with 19 bases between them. The CDR3 bases are TGTGCCAGCAGTTTATCCGCAGTAAACAGCCAACTATATGGCTACACCTTC. Residues: CASSLSAVNSQLYGYTF.

The V call is TRBV30, the J call TRBJ2-2; a possible D gene is TRBD2 (6 bases). Trimming took 5 bases from V and 0 from J, leaving 10 bases between them. The germline gives CDR1 GTSNPN, CDR2 SVGIG (reference sequence). CDR3 length: 14 amino acids. Written as DNA, the CDR3 is TGTGCCTGGGTAAGGGAGGCGAACACCGGGGAGCTGTTTTTT. Its translation is CAWVREANTGELFF.

The rearrangement joins TRBV4-1 to TRBJ2-7, with D maybe TRBD2 (6 bases). This CDR3 has 17 residues. Between the trimmed V and J ends, which lost 1 base and 4 bases, there was a span of 20 bases. Germline lookup yields CDR1 MGHRA and CDR2 YSYEKL. The CDR3, as DNA: TGCGCCAGCAGCCAAGCCCGGGTAGGGGAGGCCGAATACGAGCAGTACTTC. Amino acids: CASSQARVGEAEYEQYF.

The gene calls are TRBV15 and TRBJ2-7; TRBD1 matches 7 bases. With 4 bases clipped from V and 6 bases from J, the junction kept 9 bases outside the gene matches. CDR3 length: 14 residues. Germline lookup yields CDR1 LNHNV and CDR2 YYDKDF (reference sequence). Here the CDR3 reads CATSKTLTGSEQYF. The CDR3, as DNA: TGTGCCACCAGCAAAACGCTGACAGGGAGCGAGCAGTACTTC.

The V gene is TRBV13, the J gene TRBJ2-3; D is possibly TRBD1 or TRBD2 (6 bases each). Deletions cut 5 bases from V and 5 bases from J, with 20 bases between. The CDR3 runs to 16 residues. Germline-derived CDR1 and CDR2 are PRHDT and FYEKMQ (reference sequence). CDR3 sequence: CASSLTRGGLKDTQYF. CDR3 nucleotide sequence: TGTGCCAGCAGCCTCACCCGTGGGGGGCTAAAAGATACGCAGTATTTT. Combining the CDR3 with reference TRBV13 and TRBJ2-3 gives the whole variable domain AAGVIQSPRHLIKEKRETATLKCYPIPRHDTVYWYQQGPGQDPQFLISFYEKMQSDKGSIPDRFSAQQFSDYHSELNMSSLELGDSALYFCASSLTRGGLKDTQYFGPGTRLTVL.

The J gene is TRBJ2-5, the V gene TRBV7-9; tentatively, D is TRBD1 (6 bases). There are 15 residues in the CDR3. Germline V lookup: CDR1 SEHNR, CDR2 FQNEAQ (reference sequence). Trimming pared 5 bases from V and 4 bases from J, leaving 17 bases between. The CDR3 sequence is CASSATQGPGETQYF. In nucleotides, the CDR3 is TGTGCCAGCAGCGCGACTCAGGGGCCGGGAGAGACCCAGTACTTC.

The chain uses TRBV15 and TRBJ2-3, with D maybe TRBD2 (6 bases). The CDR3 spans 16 residues. Germline CDR1 and CDR2: LNHNV and YYDKDF (reference sequence). Deletions cut 8 bases from V and 3 bases from J, with 21 bases between. In DNA form, the CDR3 reads TGTGCCACCCAACTCACTCCGGGCGGGGTAACAGATACGCAGTATTTT. Its translation: CATQLTPGGVTDTQYF. Supplemented by reference TRBV15 and TRBJ2-3, the full variable domain reads DAMVIQNPRYQVTQFGKPVTLSCSQTLNHNVMYWYQQKSSQAPKLLFHYYDKDFNNEADTPDNFQSRRPNTSFCFLDIRSPGLGDTAMYLCATQLTPGGVTDTQYFGPGTRLTVL.

The chain links TRBV21-1 to TRBJ2-1; the DNA was not compared with TRBD2, the D call given in the table. TRBV21-1 is classified as a pseudogene. CDR3 size: 14 residues. The CDR3 protein is CASTHSGGEEEQFF. CDR3 nucleotide sequence: TGTGCCAGCACCCACTCGGGGGGGGAAGAGGAGCAGTTCTTC.

The V and J genes are TRBV5-1 and TRBJ2-2; 10 bases agree with TRBD1. The CDR3 length is 15 residues. Trimming removed 4 bases from V and 4 bases from J; junction bases left unmatched: 4. Germline-derived CDR1 and CDR2 are SGHRS and YFSETQ. CDR3 in DNA: TGCGCCAGCAGCGGAAGGACAGGGGGCACCGGGGAGCTGTTTTTT. This codes for CASSGRTGGTGELFF.

In DNA form, the CDR3 reads TGTGCCATCAGTGAGGTTGGGCTAGAAAATGAGCAGTTCTTC. Protein product: CAISEVGLENEQFF. The chain uses TRBV10-3 and TRBJ2-1, with D unclear. The germline CDR1 and CDR2 sequences are ENHRY and SYGVKD. The CDR3 loop spans 14 amino acids. V lost 2 bases, J lost 7 bases, and 12 bases lay in between.

V usage is TRBV4-3 and J usage is TRBJ2-3; maybe TRBD1 (5 bases). Trimming cost V 1 base and J 2 bases, with 13 bases left between them. This CDR3 spans 16 amino acids. Germline CDR1 LGHNA, CDR2 YSLEER. DNA for the CDR3: TGCGCCAGCAGCCAAGTCTCCCAGGGTCTCACAGATACGCAGTATTTT. This encodes CASSQVSQGLTDTQYF.

The rearrangement links TRBV25-1 to TRBJ1-2; D not certain. Germline V gives CDR1 MGHDK, CDR2 SYGVNS. The CDR3 covers 15 residues. Trimming took 0 bases from V and 4 from J, leaving 12 bases between them. The CDR3 DNA follows: TGTGCCAGCAGTGAATACAGGCGGGGAAGCTATGGCTACACCTTC. Its protein product is CASSEYRRGSYGYTF.